Below, 29 T cell receptor beta chains from the same sample are listed, as sequenced in a study of cytomegalovirus exposure and HLA in healthy donors. Generated by immunoSEQ multiplex PCR, the TCRdb table keeps only in-frame clones and is missing some. Altogether tens of thousands of clones are present, over 90% being singletons, with the ten largest covering less than 6%. Sequencing was performed on PBMCs. The receptors were gathered from a woman younger than 35 in good health and CMV-seronegative.

The genes are TRBV20-1 and TRBJ1-1; no clear D gene. V lost 6 bases and J 0 bases, leaving 5 bases between the germline ends. Germline values: CDR1 DFQATT, CDR2 SNEGSKA (reference sequence). The CDR3 extends over 11 amino acids. The CDR3, as DNA: TGCAGTGCCCCTATGAACACTGAAGCTTTCTTT. This gives the protein CSAPMNTEAFF.

This rearrangement joins TRBV5-1 to TRBJ2-1, with 12 bases aligning to TRBD2. Germline values: CDR1 SGHRS, CDR2 YFSETQ. The CDR3 sequence is 14 residues long. V was pared by 6 bases and J by 7 bases, with 5 bases of the junction left unmatched. DNA of the CDR3: TGCGCCAGCACCAGACTAGCGGGAGATAATGAGCAGTTCTTC. The encoded protein is CASTRLAGDNEQFF.

The gene calls are TRBV6-1 and TRBJ2-1, with 9 bases fitting TRBD1. V lost 4 bases and J lost 5; bases outside the gene matches: 3. CDR1 and CDR2 from the germline V gene are MNHNS and SASEGT. This CDR3 has 14 amino acids. The CDR3 is CASSATGGNNEQFF. The DNA for the CDR3 is TGTGCCAGCAGTGCGACAGGGGGAAACAATGAGCAGTTCTTC.

V usage is TRBV5-6 and J usage is TRBJ2-5; tentatively, D is TRBD2 (6 bases). Germline lookup yields CDR1 SGHDT and CDR2 YYEEEE. V was trimmed by 3 bases and J by 9 bases, leaving 12 bases between them. The CDR3 runs 12 residues. This CDR3 reads CASSWAGIAQYF. DNA of the CDR3: TGTGCCAGCAGCTGGGCGGGGATTGCCCAGTACTTC.

Written as DNA, the CDR3 is TGTGCCAGCAGCTCGTATGACAGGGGGGCAACTAATGAAAAACTGTTTTTT. Translating it yields CASSSYDRGATNEKLFF. The J gene is TRBJ1-4, the V gene TRBV7-9; 9 bases are a match to TRBD1. The V gene end was trimmed by 4 bases and the J gene end by 0 bases; junction bases not matched to a gene: 6. The CDR3 has 17 residues. Germline values: CDR1 SEHNR, CDR2 FQNEAQ (reference sequence).

The chain joins TRBV19 to TRBJ1-2, with TRBD1 identical over 9 bases. CDR3 length: 13 residues. With 5 bases clipped from V and 8 bases from J, the junction kept 6 bases outside the gene matches. Germline CDR1 is LNHDA and CDR2 is SQIVND (reference sequence). The CDR3: CASSPRDREGYTF. CDR3 nucleotide sequence: TGTGCCAGTAGTCCCCGGGACAGGGAGGGCTACACCTTC.

The J gene is TRBJ1-5, the V gene TRBV7-9; 12 positions agree with TRBD1. The CDR3 runs 17 residues. CDR1 is SEHNR and CDR2 is FQNEAQ in the germline V gene (reference sequence). V was pared by 1 base and J by 7 bases, with 8 bases of the junction left unmatched. In DNA form, the CDR3 reads TGTGCCAGCAGCTTAGGAATTGGGACAGGGGGCTTGCAGCCCCAGCATTTT. It codes for CASSLGIGTGGLQPQHF.

This rearrangement joins TRBV29-1 to TRBJ2-1; 12 nucleotides match TRBD2. Germline-derived CDR1 and CDR2 are SQVTM and ANQGSEA. With V trimmed by 5 bases and J by 8 bases, 7 bases remained unmatched. CDR3 size: 14 residues. The CDR3 DNA reads as TGCAGCGTTTCTAGCGGGAGGGCCGGCGATGAGCAGTTCTTC. This codes for CSVSSGRAGDEQFF.

The CDR3 loop reads CASSSTPSDEQFF. The CDR3 coding sequence is TGTGCCAGCAGCTCCACACCTAGCGATGAGCAGTTCTTC. The chain is built from TRBV7-3 and TRBJ2-1; a weak D match, TRBD2 (6 bases). Trimming removed 4 bases at V and 8 bases at J, with 12 bases between. The germline V gene encodes CDR1 SGHTA and CDR2 FQGTGA. This CDR3 has 13 residues.

This chain links TRBV10-3 with TRBJ1-2; D gene unclear. The germline V and J ends were trimmed by 11 bases and 7 bases, with 17 bases remaining between them. The CDR3 runs 12 residues. CDR1 and CDR2 (germline): ENHRY, SYGVKD. The CDR3 protein is CAVPGEGSGYTF. The CDR3 DNA reads TGTGCCGTCCCCGGTGAAGGGAGTGGCTACACCTTC.

The chain joins TRBV18 to TRBJ2-1; D is unresolved. Germline V gene data show CDR1 as KGHSH and CDR2 as LQKENI. This CDR3 is 14 amino acids long. The V end lost 3 bases, the J end lost 0 bases, and 6 bases lay between the germline ends. The CDR3: CASSPFGSYNEQFF. The CDR3 coding sequence is TGTGCCAGCTCACCTTTCGGCTCCTACAATGAGCAGTTCTTC.

With regard to this clone: At one of its ends the junction is not consistent with the germline gene, which may arise from a read error. The chain combines TRBV30 with TRBJ1-1, with D possibly TRBD1 on 5 matching bases. Germline assignment: CDR1 GTSNPN and CDR2 SVGIG (reference sequence). This CDR3 is built from 11 residues. The CDR3 DNA reads as TGTGCCTGGAAATTCGCAGGGAGGGAAGACTTT. Translating gives CAWKFAGREDF.

This clone is a singleton in its sample. This chain joins TRBV7-6 and TRBJ2-1, with D perhaps being TRBD1 or TRBD2 (5 bases each). The CDR3 runs 15 residues. The V end lost 5 bases, the J end lost 7 bases, and 18 bases lay between the germline ends. The V gene's germline CDR1 is SGHVS and CDR2 FNYEAQ. In nucleotides, the CDR3 is TGTGCCAGCAGCATAGAGGGTAGTGGGGCGAATGAGCAGTTCTTC. This gives the protein CASSIEGSGANEQFF.

The V and J genes are TRBV6-1 and TRBJ2-3, with no clear D. Germline V gives CDR1 MNHNS, CDR2 SASEGT. The V end was cut by 11 bases, the J end by 4 bases, with 10 bases between. The length of the CDR3 is 11 residues. The CDR3 coding sequence is TGTGCCCACGGGTCGGCAGATACGCAGTATTTT. Residues: CAHGSADTQYF.

The count of this clone is one. The J gene is TRBJ2-5, the V gene TRBV7-9; 12 bases fit TRBD2. The CDR3 is made up of 19 amino acids. Germline CDR1 and CDR2: SEHNR and FQNEAQ (reference sequence). Trimming cost V 4 bases and J 2 bases; bases outside gene matches: 14. This CDR3 is CASSSLLAGGTTLQETQYF. CDR3 coding DNA: TGTGCCAGCAGCTCGCTACTAGCGGGAGGAACCACCCTTCAAGAGACCCAGTACTTC.

This clone has more than one count but fewer than ten. The chain links TRBV18 to TRBJ2-5; D remains ambiguous. Germline CDR1 KGHSH, CDR2 LQKENI. V lost 3 bases and J lost 9, with 17 bases in between. The CDR3 sequence is 14 residues long. The CDR3 nucleotides read TGTGCCAGCTCACCCTCGGCGCTAGAGAAGGCCCAGTACTTC. Translating gives CASSPSALEKAQYF.

This clone has just one count. This chain joins TRBV7-9 and TRBJ2-3, with 9 bases identical to TRBD2. This CDR3 contains 16 residues. The germline CDR1 and CDR2 sequences are SEHNR and FQNEAQ (reference sequence). Trimming cost V 4 bases and J 4 bases; bases outside gene matches: 9. The CDR3 here is CASSSQKREAPDTQYF. In DNA form, the CDR3 reads TGTGCCAGCAGCTCACAAAAGCGGGAGGCCCCAGATACGCAGTATTTT.

CDR3 sequence (DNA): TGTGCCATCAGTGAGTCCAGGGAGGGCTATGGCTACACCTTC. Residues: CAISESREGYGYTF. The chain has TRBV10-3 and TRBJ1-2, with D perhaps matching TRBD1 (5 bases). V gave up 0 bases and J gave up 4 bases, with 9 bases separating them. The germline gives CDR1 ENHRY, CDR2 SYGVKD. The CDR3 runs 14 residues.

This clone was seen just once. This chain joins TRBV6-5 and TRBJ1-1; D perhaps matches TRBD1 (6 bases). Germline V gene lookup returns CDR1 MNHEY and CDR2 SVGAGI. The CDR3 spans 14 residues. With 3 bases removed from V and 6 bases from J, the gap between germline ends came to 14 bases. CDR3 DNA: TGTGCCAGCAGTTATATTCACAGGGAAGCTGAAGCTTTCTTT. Its protein product is CASSYIHREAEAFF.

The chain joins TRBV7-9 to TRBJ1-1; a possible D gene is TRBD1 (6 bases). V lost 1 base, J lost 7 bases, and 13 bases lay in between. This CDR3 comprises 14 residues. The germline CDR1 and CDR2 sequences are SEHNR and FQNEAQ (reference sequence). The CDR3 loop reads CASSLVRGAGEAFF. In DNA, the CDR3 is TGTGCCAGCAGCTTAGTTCGGGGGGCGGGTGAAGCTTTCTTT.

This chain uses TRBV18 with TRBJ2-7; 8 bases map to TRBD1. This CDR3 region has 18 residues. Unmatched junction bases numbered 15, after V lost 5 bases and J lost 0 bases. Looked up from germline, CDR1 is KGHSH and CDR2 is LQKENI. The CDR3 is CASSSQGAEMALSYEQYF. In DNA form, the CDR3 reads TGTGCCAGCTCATCCCAGGGGGCGGAAATGGCCCTCTCCTACGAGCAGTACTTC. The variable domain in full, completed from reference TRBV18 and TRBJ2-7, reads NAGVMQNPRHLVRRRGQEARLRCSPMKGHSHVYWYRQLPEEGLKFMVYLQKENIIDESGMPKERFSAEFPKEGPSILRIQQVVRGDSAAYFCASSSQGAEMALSYEQYFGPGTRLTVT.

This clone was observed a single time. Its ends do not fully match the called genes, so a read error is possible. The V and J genes are TRBV9 and TRBJ2-7; TRBD1 aligns across 8 bases. Looked up from germline, CDR1 is SGDLS and CDR2 is YYNGEE. The length of the CDR3 is 13 residues. CDR3 in amino acids: CASSQATQGQVDF. CDR3 nucleotides: TGTGCCAGCAGCCAAGCAACTCAGGGACAGGTGGACTTC.

The chain has TRBV19 and TRBJ1-1; 9 positions agree with TRBD1. CDR3 length: 16 amino acids. After removal of 6 bases from V and 4 bases from J, the junction contained 12 bases not matched to a gene. Germline CDR1 is LNHDA and CDR2 is SQIVND (reference sequence). The DNA for the CDR3 is TGTGCCAGTAGAACCGGGACAGGGCGAAGAGGCACTGAAGCTTTCTTT. Translating gives CASRTGTGRRGTEAFF.

The CDR3 DNA sequence: TGCAGCGTGTCCCTGGGGGCGCGGAATGAGCAGTTCTTC. It is translated as CSVSLGARNEQFF. The chain recombines TRBV29-1 with TRBJ2-1; D might be TRBD1 (6 bases). Trimming cost V 6 bases and J 7 bases, with 16 bases left between them. CDR1 and CDR2 (germline): SQVTM, ANQGSEA. The CDR3 covers 13 residues.

Comment on this clone: One end of the junction varies from germline; a read error may be responsible. V is TRBV7-8 and J is TRBJ2-3; TRBD2 agrees at 14 bases. CDR3 length: 16 residues. Looked up from germline, CDR1 is SGHVS and CDR2 is FQNEAQ. The CDR3 bases are TGTGCCAGCAGCATAGGACTAGCGGGGGGAACAGGTACGCAGTATTTT. Encoded protein: CASSIGLAGGTGTQYF.

The CDR3 nucleotides are TGCGCCAGCTTAGGGACTACGGCAGGTCAGCCCCAGCATTTT. Residues: CASLGTTAGQPQHF. The chain uses TRBV23-1 and TRBJ1-5, with D perhaps TRBD1 (5 bases). Being an ORF, TRBV23-1 has a function that is uncertain. Trimming left V 8 bases short and J 6 bases short, with 17 bases between. The CDR3 sequence is 14 residues long.

This clone has a single count. The chain recombines TRBV9 with TRBJ2-5; 8 bases align to TRBD2. V was clipped by 5 bases and J by 3 bases; unmatched bases: 18. This CDR3 contains 18 residues. From germline, CDR1 is SGDLS and CDR2 YYNGEE. Here the CDR3 reads CASSGGRRSGGTKETQYF. In DNA form, the CDR3 reads TGTGCCAGCAGTGGGGGAAGGAGAAGCGGGGGCACGAAAGAGACCCAGTACTTC.

This rearrangement joins TRBV19 to TRBJ2-6, with D possibly matching TRBD1 (6 bases). Trimming pared 3 bases from V and 0 bases from J, leaving 12 bases between. Germline V gene sequence: CDR1 LNHDA, CDR2 SQIVND (reference sequence). The length of the CDR3 is 17 residues. The DNA for the CDR3 is TGTGCCAGTAGTATGCCCAGGGGCAACTCTGGGGCCAACGTCCTGACTTTC. It yields the protein CASSMPRGNSGANVLTF.

The chain joins TRBV30 to TRBJ1-4, with TRBD1 as a possible D gene (6 bases). Trimming stripped 0 bases from V and 6 bases from J, with 11 bases between. The length of the CDR3 is 14 residues. From germline, CDR1 is GTSNPN and CDR2 SVGIG (reference sequence). This CDR3 reads CAWSVRSGDEKLFF. The CDR3 DNA is TGTGCCTGGAGTGTAAGGTCAGGGGATGAAAAACTGTTTTTT.